This entry describes one TCR beta chain. The target antigen is unknown. This specimen belongs to a study of OX40 agonist ivuxolimab in advanced cancers. Only in-frame clones appear in the TCRdb table, and some are missing; sequencing was by immunoSEQ multiplex PCR. The repertoire holds 77,000 or so clones, with 89% as singletons. In germline, CDR1 is MNHNS, CDR2 SASEGT. V dropped 4 bases and J dropped 6; count of bases not matched to a gene: 8. This CDR3 is 14 amino acids long. Study-level results: Patients who responded partially at 0.1-3.0 mg/kg showed clonal expansion ranking among the lowest. At 0.1 to 3.0 mg/kg, clonal expansion of CD4+ and CD8+ blood T cells had occurred by week 6. Some patients without response likewise showed low normalized clonal expansion.

The sample consisted of CD4+ or CD8+ T cells sorted from blood, taken in a trial of the OX40 agonist ivuxolimab. The receptor comes from an adult with an advanced solid tumor such as melanoma, head and neck, liver or kidney cancer. The chain uses TRBV6-1 and TRBJ2-7, with 8 bases identical to TRBD2. The CDR3 is CASSASGTRSEQYF. CDR3 nucleotides: TGTGCCAGCAGTGCCTCCGGGACTAGGAGCGAGCAGTACTTC.